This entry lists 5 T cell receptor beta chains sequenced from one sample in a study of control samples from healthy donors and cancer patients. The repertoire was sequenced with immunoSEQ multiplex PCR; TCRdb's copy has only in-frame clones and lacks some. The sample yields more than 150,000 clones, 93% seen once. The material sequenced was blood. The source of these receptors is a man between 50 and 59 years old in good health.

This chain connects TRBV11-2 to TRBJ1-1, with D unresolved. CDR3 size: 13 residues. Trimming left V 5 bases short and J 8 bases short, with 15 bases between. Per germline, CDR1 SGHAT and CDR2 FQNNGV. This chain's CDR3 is CASSVNRSPEAFF. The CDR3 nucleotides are TGTGCCAGCAGCGTTAATCGGAGCCCCGAAGCTTTCTTT.

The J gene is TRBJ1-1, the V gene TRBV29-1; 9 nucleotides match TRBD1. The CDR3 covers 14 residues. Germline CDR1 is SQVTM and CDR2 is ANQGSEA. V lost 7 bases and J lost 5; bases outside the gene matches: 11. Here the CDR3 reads CSGGTGTSRTEAFF. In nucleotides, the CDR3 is TGCAGCGGGGGGACAGGGACTTCGCGGACTGAAGCTTTCTTT. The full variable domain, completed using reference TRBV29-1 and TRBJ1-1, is SAVISQKPSRDICQRGTSLTIQCQVDSQVTMMFWYRQQPGQSLTLIATANQGSEATYESGFVIDKFPISRPNLTFSTLTVSNMSPEDSSIYLCSGGTGTSRTEAFFGQGTRLTVV.

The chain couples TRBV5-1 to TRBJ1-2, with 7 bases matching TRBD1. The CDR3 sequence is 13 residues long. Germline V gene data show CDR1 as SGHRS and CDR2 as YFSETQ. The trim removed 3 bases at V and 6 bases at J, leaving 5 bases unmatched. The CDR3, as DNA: TGCGCCAGCAGCTCGGGACAGTCTGATGGCTACACCTTC. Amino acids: CASSSGQSDGYTF.

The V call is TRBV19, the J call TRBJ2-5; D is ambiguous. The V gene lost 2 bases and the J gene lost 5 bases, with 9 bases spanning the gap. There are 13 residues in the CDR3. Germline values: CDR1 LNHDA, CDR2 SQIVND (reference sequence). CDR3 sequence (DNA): TGTGCCAGTAGTATATCAGGACCGGAGACCCAGTACTTC. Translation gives CASSISGPETQYF.

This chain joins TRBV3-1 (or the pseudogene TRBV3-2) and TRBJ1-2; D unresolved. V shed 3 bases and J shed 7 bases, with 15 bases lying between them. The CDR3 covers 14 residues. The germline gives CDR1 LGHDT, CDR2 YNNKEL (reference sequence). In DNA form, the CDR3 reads TGTGCCAGCAGCCATGCCGGGCCCTCAACTGGCTACACCTTC. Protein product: CASSHAGPSTGYTF.